The next 19 T cell receptor beta chains were all read from a single sample in a study of cytomegalovirus exposure and HLA in healthy donors. A multiplex PCR was run with 60 Vbeta primers and 13 Jbeta primers. Sequencing used immunoSEQ multiplex PCR; TCRdb keeps in-frame clones, though not all of them. Among about 160,000 clones listed, 80% to 85% were seen once. Sequencing input: PBMCs. Receptor source: a male donor in good health and CMV-seropositive.

This clone appeared a few times. Different DNA sequences within this sample yield the same CDR3. The rearrangement uses TRBV27 and TRBJ2-7; possible D gene TRBD2, 5 bases. The germline V and J ends were trimmed by 2 bases and 4 bases, with 6 bases remaining between them. CDR1 is MNHEY and CDR2 is SMNVEV in the germline V gene (reference sequence). The CDR3 length is 12 residues. The CDR3 region has the DNA TGTGCCAGCAGTTTACGGGGTTACGAGCAGTACTTC. It encodes CASSLRGYEQYF.

This clone showed up just a few times. V and J are TRBV13 and TRBJ2-7; D ambiguous. Germline V gene data show CDR1 as PRHDT and CDR2 as FYEKMQ (reference sequence). This CDR3 is built from 12 residues. V was clipped by 0 bases and J by 4 bases, with 4 bases between them. In DNA form, the CDR3 reads TGTGCCAGCAGCTTAGGCCAATACGAGCAGTACTTC. This translates into CASSLGQYEQYF.

Turning to this clone: The junction shows a germline mismatch at one end, possibly a read error. The chain is built from TRBV4-1 and TRBJ2-3; no firm D call. Germline V lookup: CDR1 MGHRA, CDR2 YSYEKL. The CDR3 covers 17 residues. The CDR3 is CASSQDAAPINTDTQYF. The CDR3 DNA sequence: TGCGCCAGCAGTCAAGATGCGGCGCCTATTAACACAGATACGCAGTATTTT.

The CDR3 sequence: CASSERGIRGANSPLHF. CDR3 bases: TGTGCCAGCAGTGAACGGGGGATACGAGGCGCCAATTCACCCCTCCACTTT. V and J are TRBV2 and TRBJ1-6, with a weak D call TRBD1 (5 bases). The CDR3 totals 17 residues. Germline V lookup: CDR1 SNHLY, CDR2 FYNNEI. The V and J ends lost 2 bases and 7 bases respectively, with 18 bases between them.

In DNA form, the CDR3 reads TGCGCCAGCAGCTTTAGACTAGCGGGAGGGTCCACAATGGTTAGGCAGTTCTTC. Protein product: CASSFRLAGGSTMVRQFF. The V and J genes are TRBV5-1 and TRBJ2-1; 14 positions agree with TRBD2. With V trimmed by 2 bases and J by 12 bases, 16 bases remained unmatched. The CDR3 is 18 amino acids. Germline V CDR1 and CDR2: SGHRS, YFSETQ.

The chain joins TRBV4-1 to TRBJ2-3, with TRBD2 matching 13 bases. Germline CDR1 and CDR2: MGHRA and YSYEKL. J was trimmed by 2 bases and V by 3 bases; bases with no gene match: 14. The CDR3 consists of 20 residues. The CDR3 is CASSHFTSGRAQYITDTQYF. The CDR3 DNA reads TGCGCCAGCAGCCACTTTACTAGCGGGAGGGCCCAATATATCACAGATACGCAGTATTTT.

The CDR3 here is CASSETRAGVSTEAFF. The CDR3 nucleotides are TGCGCCAGCAGTGAGACTAGGGCCGGAGTTAGCACTGAAGCTTTCTTT. V gene TRBV10-1 combines with J gene TRBJ1-1, with unresolved D. CDR1 is WNHNN and CDR2 is SYGVQD in the germline V gene (reference sequence). The V gene lost 2 bases and the J gene lost 4 bases, with 17 bases spanning the gap. This CDR3 contains 16 residues.

The V and J genes are TRBV10-3 and TRBJ2-7, with D maybe TRBD1 (6 bases). Germline lookup yields CDR1 ENHRY and CDR2 SYGVKD. This CDR3 is built from 14 residues. V lost 6 bases and J 0 bases, leaving 12 bases between the germline ends. This chain's CDR3 is CAIRATGYSYEQYF. The DNA for the CDR3 is TGTGCCATCAGAGCGACAGGTTACTCCTACGAGCAGTACTTC.

The rearrangement joins TRBV5-1 to TRBJ2-3; 9 positions match TRBD2. The V gene's germline CDR1 is SGHRS and CDR2 YFSETQ. The CDR3 consists of 18 residues. V lost 0 bases, J lost 3 bases, and 11 bases stayed unmatched. The CDR3: CASSLASGISLRTDTQYF. CDR3 bases: TGCGCCAGCAGCTTGGCTAGCGGGATCTCTCTAAGGACAGATACGCAGTATTTT.

In this sample, this clone turned up a few times. The rearrangement uses TRBV4-3 and TRBJ2-7, with D maybe TRBD1 (6 bases). Trimming shortened V by 0 bases and J by 5 bases, and 11 bases separated the two germline ends. The V gene's germline CDR1 is LGHNA and CDR2 YSLEER. The CDR3 extends over 14 amino acids. The CDR3, as DNA: TGCGCCAGCAGCCAAGAATCCAGGGGCCACGAGCAGTACTTC. This encodes CASSQESRGHEQYF.

This chain connects TRBV29-1 to TRBJ1-2; TRBD1 matches at 8 bases. CDR1 and CDR2 from the germline V gene are SQVTM and ANQGSEA. The V gene end was trimmed by 4 bases and the J gene end by 8 bases; junction bases not matched to a gene: 6. This CDR3 is 12 amino acids long. CDR3 coding DNA: TGCAGCGTTGTCACAGGGGGAGGAGGCTACACCTTC. This encodes CSVVTGGGGYTF.

This clone was seen only once. The gene calls are TRBV28 and TRBJ2-5, with D perhaps matching TRBD2 (6 bases). This CDR3 contains 14 residues. Germline-derived CDR1 and CDR2 are MDHEN and SYDVKM. The V gene lost 5 bases and the J gene lost 4 bases, with 14 bases spanning the gap. The CDR3 DNA follows: TGTGCCAGCAGTGGCGGGGCTAGGGGAGAGACCCAGTACTTC. Its translation: CASSGGARGETQYF.

The chain joins TRBV27 to TRBJ2-3, with a weak D call TRBD1 (5 bases). Germline CDR1 reads MNHEY; CDR2 reads SMNVEV (reference sequence). Trimming pared 0 bases from V and 3 bases from J, leaving 13 bases between. The CDR3 has 16 amino acids. DNA for the CDR3: TGTGCCAGCAGTTTATCGACAGTAAGGTGGACAGATACGCAGTATTTT. Protein: CASSLSTVRWTDTQYF.

This clone has a handful of counts. The chain joins TRBV10-1 to TRBJ2-7; TRBD2 matches 11 bases. Germline CDR1 WNHNN, CDR2 SYGVQD (reference sequence). The V gene end was trimmed by 5 bases and the J gene end by 0 bases; junction bases not matched to a gene: 6. The CDR3 runs 16 residues. The CDR3 spells CASSKLAGDPSYEQYF. For the CDR3, the DNA is TGCGCCAGCAGTAAACTAGCGGGGGACCCCTCCTACGAGCAGTACTTC.

V and J are TRBV19 and TRBJ1-1; TRBD1 aligns across 10 bases. The V segment lost 4 bases and the J segment 3 bases; nucleotides outside the gene matches: 2. The CDR3 has 14 residues. Looked up from germline, CDR1 is LNHDA and CDR2 is SQIVND (reference sequence). In DNA, the CDR3 is TGTGCCAGTAGTACGGGACAGGGGCACACTGAAGCTTTCTTT. Translated, it gives CASSTGQGHTEAFF.

This chain connects TRBV29-1 to TRBJ1-1, with D possibly TRBD1 on 5 matching bases. CDR1 and CDR2 from the germline V gene are SQVTM and ANQGSEA. The CDR3 runs to 13 residues. Trimming took off 6 bases at V and 5 bases at J, with 16 bases between the two ends. The CDR3 sequence: CSVGGRSRTEAFF. The CDR3 coding sequence is TGCAGCGTGGGGGGACGGAGTAGGACTGAAGCTTTCTTT.

This clone was seen only once. This rearrangement joins TRBV11-2 to TRBJ2-7; weak D call: TRBD2 (5 bases). The germline gives CDR1 SGHAT, CDR2 FQNNGV. This CDR3 has 14 residues. Trimming took 2 bases from V and 6 from J, leaving 14 bases between them. In nucleotides, the CDR3 is TGTGCCAGCAGCTTACGGTCCGGGAATCGCGAGCAGTACTTC. Translating gives CASSLRSGNREQYF.

This clone was seen once. V is TRBV11-2 and J is TRBJ1-5; a weak D match, TRBD1 (5 bases). V was pared by 4 bases and J by 4 bases, with 14 bases between. The CDR3 covers 15 residues. CDR1 is SGHAT and CDR2 is FQNNGV in the germline V gene. The CDR3 nucleotides read TGTGCCAGCAGCTGGGGGGTGGGGGAGAATCAGCCCCAGCATTTT. As protein: CASSWGVGENQPQHF. The whole variable domain, filled in from reference TRBV11-2 and TRBJ1-5, reads EAGVAQSPRYKIIEKRQSVAFWCNPISGHATLYWYQQILGQGPKLLIQFQNNGVVDDSQLPKDRFSAERLKGVDSTLKIQPAKLEDSAVYLCASSWGVGENQPQHFGDGTRLSIL.

V gene TRBV4-3 combines with J gene TRBJ2-7, with a tentative D call TRBD1 (5 bases). Germline V gene data show CDR1 as LGHNA and CDR2 as YSLEER. V dropped 4 bases and J dropped 1 base, with 8 bases sitting between them. CDR3 size: 13 residues. CDR3 sequence reads: CASSLDRSYEQYF. The CDR3 DNA is TGCGCCAGCAGCCTTGACAGATCCTACGAGCAGTACTTC.